The present entry profiles one T cell receptor (beta chain) with its context. No antigen is known for it. Some clones are missing from TCRdb's copy, which holds only in-frame ones; the method was immunoSEQ multiplex PCR. This table has tens of thousands of clones, about 97% appearing once. The data stem from a study of cytomegalovirus exposure and HLA in healthy donors. Study-wide results and limits: In vitro experiments confirmed that a few CMV-associated chains were specific for CMV antigens. Clusters of TCRs from the first cohort tended to co-occur in the approximately 130 validation repertoires (as a later analysis found). Among TCR sequences, most were rare, though some public TCRs appeared in many donors.

The receptor was isolated from a woman younger than 35 in good health and CMV-seropositive. The sample taken for sequencing was PBMCs.

CDR3 amino acids: CASSHSQGTEAFF. CDR3 bases: TGTGCCAGCAGCCACTCCCAGGGAACTGAAGCTTTCTTT. The chain has TRBV11-3 and TRBJ1-1; TRBD1 might be the D (5 bases). Trimming pared 5 bases from V and 5 bases from J, leaving 12 bases between. This CDR3 spans 13 amino acids. Germline V gene data show CDR1 as SGHNT and CDR2 as YENEEA.